The 8 T cell receptor beta chains below come from one sample, sequenced in a study of post-analysis software for immune sequencing data. Broader study findings: There were several TRBV segments more frequent in patients than controls, and TRBV5-6, TRBV5-1 and TRBV20-1 were among them.

Incorporated into the TCR beta cDNA libraries were unique molecular identifiers, which served to reduce PCR and sequencing biases. Using its own MiXCR run on the PCR reads, TCRdb lists one record per CDR3 protein. The sample has about 210,000 distinct CDR3 sequences; around 29% are singletons. These receptors have no identified antigens. Sequenced: blood. All receptors come from a girl aged 2-17 years with multiple sclerosis.

In this sample, this clonotype turned up many times. The rearrangement links TRBV5-5 to TRBJ2-4; D ambiguous. Trimming cost V 2 bases and J 0 bases, with 12 bases left between them. Per the germline V gene, CDR1 is SGHKS and CDR2 is YYEKEE (reference sequence). The CDR3 is 16 amino acids. The CDR3 coding sequence is TGTGCCAGCAGCTTTCGCGAAGCCCTAGCCAAAAACATTCAGTACTTC. Amino acids: CASSFREALAKNIQYF.

Worth noting for this clonotype: A much larger clone sits a single nucleotide away, making a read error possible. The rearrangement links TRBV24-1 to TRBJ2-5, with D perhaps matching TRBD2 (5 bases). CDR3 length: 12 residues. Trimming left V 9 bases short and J 0 bases short, with 7 bases between. Germline-derived CDR1 and CDR2 are KGHDR and SFDVKD. CDR3 region: CATEGHQETQYF. In nucleotides, the CDR3 is TGTGCCACCGAGGGTCACCAAGAGACCCAGTACTTC.

Comments on this clonotype: A read error may be the cause here, since a much bigger clone is one base away. J is TRBJ1-2 and V is TRBV27; D possibly corresponds to TRBD1 (5 bases). Looked up from germline, CDR1 is MNHEY and CDR2 is SMNVEV (reference sequence). CDR3 length: 16 residues. The CDR3 bases are TGTGCCAGCAGTTCCCTGATGGGGGAGATGAACTATGACTACACCTTC. Protein sequence: CASSSLMGEMNYDYTF.

The chain carries TRBV6-2 or TRBV6-3 and TRBJ1-1, with D unresolved. There are 13 residues in the CDR3. Trimming removed 0 bases at V and 11 bases at J, with 13 bases between. Germline CDR1 MNHEY, CDR2 SVGEGT. CDR3 protein: CASSYSNPQRAFF. The CDR3 DNA sequence: TGTGCCAGCAGTTACTCGAATCCCCAGAGGGCTTTCTTT.

A few counts support this clonotype. The chain uses TRBV5-6 and TRBJ2-7; 8 bases agree with TRBD1. Unmatched junction bases numbered 11, after V lost 4 bases and J lost 5 bases. Per the germline V gene, CDR1 is SGHDT and CDR2 is YYEEEE. The CDR3 is made up of 15 amino acids. This chain's CDR3 is CASSTLPRGRHEQYF. DNA for the CDR3: TGTGCCAGCAGCACCCTGCCCAGGGGGCGCCACGAGCAGTACTTC.

This clonotype was observed at least ten times. The chain employs TRBV7-9 and TRBJ2-7; D is possibly TRBD1 (6 bases). CDR1 is SEHNR and CDR2 is FQNEAQ in the germline V gene (reference sequence). The CDR3 spans 11 residues. The ends were cut back, 8 bases at V and 6 bases at J, with 11 bases in the middle. The DNA for the CDR3 is TGTGCCAGCCAGGGGTTCTCCGAGCAGTACTTC. Amino acid sequence: CASQGFSEQYF.

The chain is built from TRBV5-1 and TRBJ1-5; D may be TRBD1 (5 bases). Germline loops: CDR1 SGHRS, CDR2 YFSETQ. Trimming took off 5 bases at V and 0 bases at J, with 12 bases between the two ends. This CDR3 has 15 amino acids. CDR3 residues: CASRLTAYSNQPQHF. The CDR3 DNA reads TGCGCCAGCAGATTGACAGCATATAGCAATCAGCCCCAGCATTTT.

This clonotype occurred many times. V gene TRBV28 combines with J gene TRBJ2-4; 7 nucleotides line up with TRBD2. The J segment lost 4 bases and the V segment lost 6 bases, leaving 9 bases of the junction unmatched. Germline CDR1 MDHEN, CDR2 SYDVKM. This CDR3 contains 15 residues. CDR3 nucleotides: TGTGCCAGCAGCATCCAGGGACTAAAGAAAAACATTCAGTACTTC. As protein: CASSIQGLKKNIQYF. The whole variable domain, filled in from reference TRBV28 and TRBJ2-4, reads DVKVTQSSRYLVKRTGEKVFLECVQDMDHENMFWYRQDPGLGLRLIYFSYDVKMKEKGDIPEGYSVSREKKERFSLILESASTNQTSMYLCASSIQGLKKNIQYFGAGTRLSVL.